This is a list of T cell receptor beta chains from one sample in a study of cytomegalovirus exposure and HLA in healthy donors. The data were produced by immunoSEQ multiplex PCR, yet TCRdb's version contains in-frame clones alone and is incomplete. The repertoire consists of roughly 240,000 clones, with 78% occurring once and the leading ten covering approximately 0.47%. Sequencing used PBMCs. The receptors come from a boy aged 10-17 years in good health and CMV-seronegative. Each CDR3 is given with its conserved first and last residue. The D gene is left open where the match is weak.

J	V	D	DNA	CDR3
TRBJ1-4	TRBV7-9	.	TGTGCCAGCAGGCAGGGTAATGAAAAACTGTTTTTT	CASRQGNEKLFF
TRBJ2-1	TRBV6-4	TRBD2	TGTGCCAGCAGTGACTCCGCCGGGACTAGCGGGACTGAGCAGTTCTTC	CASSDSAGTSGTEQFF
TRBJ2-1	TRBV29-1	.	TGCAGCGTTTCTACTTCCTACAATGAGCAGTTCTTC	CSVSTSYNEQFF
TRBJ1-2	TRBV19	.	TGTGCCAGTAATGAGAAATGGTATGGCTACACCTTC	CASNEKWYGYTF
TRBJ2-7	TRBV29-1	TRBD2	TGCAGCGTCGAAAGCGGGAGGGCCATCTACGAGCAGTACTTC	CSVESGRAIYEQYF
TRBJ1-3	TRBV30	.	TGTGCCTGGAGTCCCAGGGGTTTTGGTGGAAACACCATATATTTT	CAWSPRGFGGNTIYF
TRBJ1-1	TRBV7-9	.	TGTGCCAGCAGCTTAGCCGTTCAAACAGACCGCGAAGCTTTCTTT	CASSLAVQTDREAFF
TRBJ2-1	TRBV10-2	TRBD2	TGCGCCAGTAAGCGGGAGAATGAGCAGTTCTTC	CASKRENEQFF
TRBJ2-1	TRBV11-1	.	TGTGCTAGCAGCCAACCTGCGAGCGGGAATGAGCAGTTCTTC	CASSQPASGNEQFF
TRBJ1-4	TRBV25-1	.	TGTGCCACCCCACTTGGGAGGGTAGAAGTTAGCACTAATGAAAAACTGTTTTTT	CATPLGRVEVSTNEKLFF